The 25 T cell receptor beta chains in this list originate from one sample, sequenced in a study of T cell responses to AZD1222 COVID-19 vaccine (dated by TCRdb to the early 2020s). To prepare the library, the immunoSEQ multiplex PCR assay was applied. TCRdb took over this immuneACCESS table, retaining in-frame rearrangements with V and J assigned. Such tables are incomplete; in checked studies, under half of the missing clones stem from an unresolved V gene, and the remainder is unexplained. This sample is represented by 150,000 to 200,000 clones; 80% to 95% of them were singletons. Of the sample, 0.8% to 1.3% is held by the ten largest clones. Per the publication, the time point label means: about 28 days (+/-7) after the second vaccine dose. The meaning of the sample's treatment or condition label: meningococcal conjugate vaccine given as trial control. Sequencing was performed on peripheral blood, taken 28 days after the second dose of the MenACWY control vaccine. The receptor set was obtained from an adult who received the MenACWY meningococcal vaccine as a control.

This chain links TRBV11-2 with TRBJ2-2; D might be TRBD2 (6 bases). The CDR3 is 16 residues long. V lost 7 bases, J lost 4 bases, and 19 bases lay in between. Germline CDR1 is SGHAT and CDR2 is FQNNGV. Here the CDR3 DNA reads TGTGCCAGCATCCCGAGGCGGGGAGCGTTCACCGGGGAGCTGTTTTTT. Translation: CASIPRRGAFTGELFF.

The CDR3 coding sequence is TGTGCCAGCTCACCGCCGCTCCTACAGGGTGGCGGCTACACCTTC. It specifies CASSPPLLQGGGYTF. The chain couples TRBV18 to TRBJ1-2; possibly TRBD1 for D (6 bases). Germline-derived CDR1 and CDR2 are KGHSH and LQKENI. This CDR3 is 15 amino acids long. With 3 bases removed from V and 8 bases from J, the gap between germline ends came to 19 bases.

The rearrangement uses TRBV6-5 and TRBJ1-5; D is perhaps TRBD1 (6 bases). Looked up from germline, CDR1 is MNHEY and CDR2 is SVGAGI. Trimming left V 8 bases short and J 5 bases short, with 13 bases between. The CDR3 runs to 13 residues. The CDR3 loop is CASGGGLHQPQHF. The CDR3 coding sequence is TGTGCCAGCGGAGGGGGGTTACATCAGCCCCAGCATTTT.

This chain connects TRBV7-2 to TRBJ1-1; 8 bases align to TRBD1. The CDR3 has 15 residues. After removal of 5 bases from V and 2 bases from J, the junction contained 7 bases not matched to a gene. CDR1 is SGHTA and CDR2 is FQGNSA in the germline V gene. CDR3 sequence: CASSPRQGTNTEAFF. As DNA, the CDR3 is TGTGCCAGCAGCCCACGACAGGGGACAAACACTGAAGCTTTCTTT.

As concerns this clone: The sample contains more than one DNA sequence encoding this CDR3. V usage is TRBV5-1 and J usage is TRBJ2-7; 10 bases map to TRBD1. This CDR3 is 14 amino acids long. Trimming took 0 bases from V and 5 from J; bases not matched to a gene: 2. In germline, CDR1 is SGHRS, CDR2 YFSETQ. CDR3 nucleotide sequence: TGCGCCAGCAGCTTGGGACAGGGGGCGAACGAGCAGTACTTC. Translating it yields CASSLGQGANEQYF.

Only one count was recorded for this clone. The V call is TRBV30, the J call TRBJ1-3; D is unresolved. Germline CDR1 reads GTSNPN; CDR2 reads SVGIG (reference sequence). Trimming took 0 bases from V and 0 from J, leaving 6 bases between them. This CDR3 is 14 amino acids long. The chain's CDR3 is CAWSVVFSGNTIYF. In nucleotides, the CDR3 is TGTGCCTGGAGTGTAGTTTTCTCTGGAAACACCATATATTTT.

The rearrangement links TRBV7-2 to TRBJ2-2, with D perhaps matching TRBD1 (5 bases). This CDR3 spans 14 amino acids. Germline assignment: CDR1 SGHTA and CDR2 FQGNSA. The V end was cut by 4 bases, the J end by 6 bases, with 12 bases between. The CDR3 here is CASSSPPGSGELFF. The CDR3 DNA reads TGTGCCAGCAGCTCCCCCCCAGGGTCCGGGGAGCTGTTTTTT.

The V call is TRBV21-1, the J call TRBJ2-5; the listed D gene, TRBD1, was not tested against the DNA. TRBV21-1 is a listed pseudogene. The CDR3 covers 15 residues. This CDR3 reads CASSTLRTGEETQYF. The CDR3 nucleotides are TGTGCCAGCAGCACTCTTCGGACAGGGGAAGAGACCCAGTACTTC.

This chain uses TRBV3-1 (or the pseudogene TRBV3-2) with TRBJ2-3; D ambiguous. The V end was cut by 0 bases, the J end by 4 bases, with 8 bases between. Germline V lookup: CDR1 LGHDT, CDR2 YNNKEL (reference sequence). The CDR3 sequence is 14 residues long. The CDR3 nucleotides are TGTGCCAGCAGCCAAGAGCCTCGGCCAGATACGCAGTATTTT. As protein: CASSQEPRPDTQYF.

This chain joins TRBV7-9 and TRBJ1-3; possibly TRBD1 for D (5 bases). Looked up from germline, CDR1 is SEHNR and CDR2 is FQNEAQ (reference sequence). The CDR3 covers 15 residues. With 5 bases removed from V and 4 bases from J, the gap between germline ends came to 15 bases. The CDR3 sequence: CASSIQGVPGNTIYF. Here the CDR3 DNA reads TGTGCCAGCAGCATCCAGGGCGTCCCCGGAAACACCATATATTTT.

The chain has TRBV30 and TRBJ2-1, with 11 bases aligning to TRBD2. Germline CDR1 reads GTSNPN; CDR2 reads SVGIG (reference sequence). V gave up 5 bases and J gave up 1 base; unmatched junction bases: 1. This CDR3 contains 14 residues. CDR3 amino acids: CAWASGRSYNEQFF. CDR3 in DNA: TGTGCCTGGGCTAGCGGGAGGTCCTACAATGAGCAGTTCTTC.

CDR3: CASSRDRPNTGELFF. CDR3 bases: TGCGCCAGCAGCAGGGACAGGCCGAACACCGGGGAGCTGTTTTTT. The chain combines TRBV5-1 with TRBJ2-2, with 8 bases that match TRBD1. The CDR3 runs to 15 residues. The ends lost 4 bases at V and 0 bases at J; junction bases unmatched: 2. Germline V gene data show CDR1 as SGHRS and CDR2 as YFSETQ.

The chain carries TRBV7-9 and TRBJ1-3; no clear D gene. The CDR3 loop spans 12 amino acids. Germline-derived CDR1 and CDR2 are SEHNR and FQNEAQ (reference sequence). The V and J ends lost 7 bases and 4 bases respectively, with 8 bases between them. The CDR3, as DNA: TGTGCCAGCACCCTGCGGGGAAACACCATATATTTT. Translating it yields CASTLRGNTIYF.

The genes are TRBV30 and TRBJ2-2, with TRBD1 as a possible D gene (6 bases). Germline V lookup: CDR1 GTSNPN, CDR2 SVGIG (reference sequence). The V gene lost 8 bases and the J gene lost 0 bases, with 13 bases spanning the gap. The CDR3 length is 14 residues. DNA of the CDR3: TGTGCCGGGGGCAGTAACGCGAACACCGGGGAGCTGTTTTTT. Translated, it gives CAGGSNANTGELFF. The full variable domain, completed using reference TRBV30 and TRBJ2-2, is SQTIHQWPATLVQPVGSPLSLECTVEGTSNPNLYWYRQAAGRGLQLLFYSVGIGQISSEVPQNLSASRPQDRQFILSSKKLLLSDSGFYLCAGGSNANTGELFFGEGSRLTVL.

This chain links TRBV5-1 with TRBJ2-1; D is uncertain. Germline V gene lookup returns CDR1 SGHRS and CDR2 YFSETQ. V gave up 4 bases and J gave up 0 bases, with 11 bases separating them. The CDR3 length is 15 residues. The CDR3 region is CASSRLRFSYNEQFF. DNA of the CDR3: TGCGCCAGCAGCCGACTCCGGTTCTCCTACAATGAGCAGTTCTTC.

The rearrangement uses TRBV7-9 and TRBJ1-2; a weak D match, TRBD1 (6 bases). V shed 5 bases and J shed 3 bases, with 10 bases lying between them. CDR3 length: 13 amino acids. The germline CDR1 and CDR2 sequences are SEHNR and FQNEAQ (reference sequence). The chain's CDR3 is CASSARQDYGYTF. The CDR3, as DNA: TGTGCCAGCAGCGCCCGACAGGACTATGGCTACACCTTC.

This clone was observed a few times. The chain joins TRBV10-3 to TRBJ1-2, with 7 bases aligning to TRBD1. Per germline, CDR1 ENHRY and CDR2 SYGVKD. There are 13 residues in the CDR3. Trimming took 3 bases from V and 4 from J; bases not matched to a gene: 2. Here the CDR3 DNA reads TGTGCCATCAGTGACAGGGGGGCCTATGGCTACACCTTC. This gives the protein CAISDRGAYGYTF.

The chain recombines TRBV18 with TRBJ1-5; D is ambiguous. Germline V gene sequence: CDR1 KGHSH, CDR2 LQKENI. The CDR3 is 12 residues long. V was shortened by 4 bases and J by 3 bases, with 4 bases between the two germline ends. The CDR3 here is CASSLTNQPQHF. The DNA for the CDR3 is TGTGCCAGCTCACTAACCAATCAGCCCCAGCATTTT.

The chain couples TRBV2 to TRBJ2-7; 11 bases match TRBD1. J gave up 2 bases and V 6 bases, and 6 bases lay outside the gene matches. The germline V gene has CDR1 SNHLY and CDR2 FYNNEI. CDR3 length: 15 residues. The CDR3 nucleotides are TGTGCCAGCAGCGTGGACAGGGGGCACGCCTACGAGCAGTACTTC. This gives the protein CASSVDRGHAYEQYF.

This clone was observed a few times. The chain carries TRBV7-2 and TRBJ1-1; D unclear. The germline V and J ends were trimmed by 3 bases and 2 bases, with 7 bases remaining between them. Germline V CDR1 and CDR2: SGHTA, FQGNSA. This CDR3 has 13 amino acids. The CDR3, as DNA: TGTGCCAGCAGCTTCAACCTTAACACTGAAGCTTTCTTT. Translation gives CASSFNLNTEAFF.

Regarding this clone: This sample includes further DNA sequences coding for the same CDR3. CDR3 protein: CASSLGGSTDTQYF. CDR3 coding DNA: TGCGCCAGCAGCCTGGGGGGGTCCACAGATACGCAGTATTTT. The chain couples TRBV5-1 to TRBJ2-3, with 7 bases aligning to TRBD2. This CDR3 region has 14 residues. With V trimmed by 4 bases and J by 2 bases, 4 bases remained unmatched. The germline gives CDR1 SGHRS, CDR2 YFSETQ.

The V and J genes are TRBV6-2 or TRBV6-3 and TRBJ2-3; no clear D. The germline V gene has CDR1 MNHEY and CDR2 SVGEGT. V was pared by 4 bases and J by 3 bases, with 5 bases between. The CDR3 is made up of 12 amino acids. The CDR3, as DNA: TGTGCCAGCAGTTTGACTACAGATACGCAGTATTTT. This gives the protein CASSLTTDTQYF.

The chain recombines TRBV6-5 with TRBJ1-5; D is undetermined. V gave up 0 bases and J gave up 3 bases, with 6 bases separating them. This CDR3 has 14 amino acids. Germline V gene data show CDR1 as MNHEY and CDR2 as SVGAGI. The CDR3: CASSYSGINQPQHF. The CDR3 nucleotides read TGTGCCAGCAGTTACTCAGGGATCAATCAGCCCCAGCATTTT.

The J gene is TRBJ1-1, the V gene TRBV3-1 (or the pseudogene TRBV3-2); D is possibly TRBD1 (5 bases). V lost 6 bases and J lost 4, with 15 bases in between. Germline V gene lookup returns CDR1 LGHDT and CDR2 YNNKEL (reference sequence). The CDR3 sequence is 14 residues long. The CDR3 nucleotides are TGTGCCAGCAGTCTTCGGGGGTTTAGCACTGAAGCTTTCTTT. Its protein is CASSLRGFSTEAFF.

The chain employs TRBV7-9 and TRBJ2-1; D gene ambiguous. V dropped 5 bases and J dropped 8 bases, with 16 bases sitting between them. Looked up from germline, CDR1 is SEHNR and CDR2 is FQNEAQ (reference sequence). This CDR3 is 14 amino acids long. The CDR3 DNA reads as TGTGCCAGCAGCCCCCGGGTGCTCTCGGATGAGCAGTTCTTC. Translated, it gives CASSPRVLSDEQFF.